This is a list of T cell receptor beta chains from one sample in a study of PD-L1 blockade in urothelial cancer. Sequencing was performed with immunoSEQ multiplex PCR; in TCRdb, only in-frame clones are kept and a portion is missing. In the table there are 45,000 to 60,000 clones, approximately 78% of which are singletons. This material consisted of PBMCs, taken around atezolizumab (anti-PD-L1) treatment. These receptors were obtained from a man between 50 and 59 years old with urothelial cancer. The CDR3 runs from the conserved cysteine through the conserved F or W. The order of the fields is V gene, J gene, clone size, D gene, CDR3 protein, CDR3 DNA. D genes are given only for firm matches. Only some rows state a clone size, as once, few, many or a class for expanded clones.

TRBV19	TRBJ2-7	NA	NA	CASRTIGGYEQYF	TGTGCCAGTAGGACTATAGGGGGCTACGAGCAGTACTTC
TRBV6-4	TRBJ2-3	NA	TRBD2	CASSEGTSADTQYF	TGTGCCAGCAGTGAGGGGACTAGCGCCGATACGCAGTATTTT
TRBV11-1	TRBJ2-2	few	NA	CASSLFGSANTGELFF	TGTGCCAGCAGCTTATTCGGGAGTGCGAACACCGGGGAGCTGTTTTTT
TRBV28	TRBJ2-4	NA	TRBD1	CASRLPGQPIYF	TGTGCCAGCAGGTTGCCGGGACAGCCAATTTACTTC
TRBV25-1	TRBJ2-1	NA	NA	CASSESRSDNEQFF	TGTGCCAGCAGTGAATCACGGTCTGACAATGAGCAGTTCTTC
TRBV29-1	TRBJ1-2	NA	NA	CSVEDAGRLNYGYTF	TGCAGCGTTGAAGACGCGGGCCGACTTAACTATGGCTACACCTTC
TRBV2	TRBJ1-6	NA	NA	CASSQGENSPLHF	TGTGCCAGCAGTCAGGGTGAGAATTCACCCCTCCACTTT
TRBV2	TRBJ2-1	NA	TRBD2	CASARRTSGRNNEQFF	TGTGCCAGCGCAAGAAGGACTAGCGGGAGGAACAATGAGCAGTTCTTC
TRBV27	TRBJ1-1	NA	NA	CASHQDSLNTEAFF	TGTGCCAGCCACCAAGACAGTCTGAACACTGAAGCTTTCTTT
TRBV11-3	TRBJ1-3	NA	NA	CASSQGRGSGNTIYF	TGTGCCAGCAGCCAAGGACGGGGCTCTGGAAACACCATATATTTT
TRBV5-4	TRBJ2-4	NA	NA	CASSPTPGHGGNIQYF	TGTGCCAGCAGCCCGACCCCGGGACACGGGGGGAACATTCAGTACTTC
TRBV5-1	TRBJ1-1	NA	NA	CASSRGELNTEAFF	TGCGCCAGCAGCCGGGGGGAGTTGAACACTGAAGCTTTCTTT
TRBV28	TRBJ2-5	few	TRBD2	CASRPTGRGVETQYF	TGTGCCAGCAGGCCAACCGGACGGGGGGTAGAGACCCAGTACTTC
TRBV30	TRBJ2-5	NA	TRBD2	CAWSVLAGPQETQYF	TGTGCCTGGAGTGTACTAGCGGGGCCTCAAGAGACCCAGTACTTC
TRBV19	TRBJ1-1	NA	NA	CASSISGVGTEAFF	TGTGCCAGTAGTATAAGCGGGGTTGGTACTGAAGCTTTCTTT
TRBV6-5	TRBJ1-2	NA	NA	CASSLATGNYGYTF	TGTGCCAGCAGTTTAGCGACGGGGAACTATGGCTACACCTTC
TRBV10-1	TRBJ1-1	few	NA	CASTLTPGTEAFF	TGCGCCAGCACCTTAACCCCGGGGACTGAAGCTTTCTTT
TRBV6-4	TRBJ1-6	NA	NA	CASSSMSSYNSPLHF	TGTGCCAGCAGCTCGATGAGCTCCTATAATTCACCCCTCCACTTT
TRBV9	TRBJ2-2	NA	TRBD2	CASSLTSGITGELFF	TGTGCCAGCAGCTTGACTAGCGGGATCACCGGGGAGCTGTTTTTT
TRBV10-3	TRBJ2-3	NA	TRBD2	CAISGLAGGTDTQYF	TGTGCCATCAGTGGACTAGCGGGGGGTACAGATACGCAGTATTTT
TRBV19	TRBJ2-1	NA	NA	CASSISSSEPYNEQFF	TGTGCCAGTAGTATTAGTTCTAGCGAACCCTACAATGAGCAGTTCTTC
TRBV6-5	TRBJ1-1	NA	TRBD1	CASRVDRASNTEAFF	TGTGCCAGCAGAGTCGACAGGGCCTCGAACACTGAAGCTTTCTTT
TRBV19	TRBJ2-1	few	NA	CASSQWGPNNEQFF	TGTGCCAGTAGCCAGTGGGGGCCTAACAATGAGCAGTTCTTC
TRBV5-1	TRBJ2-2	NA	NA	CASSLRGAITGELFF	TGCGCCAGCAGCTTGCGGGGGGCTATCACCGGGGAGCTGTTTTTT
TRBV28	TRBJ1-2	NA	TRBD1	CASNSYGTGVNGYTF	TGTGCCAGCAACTCTTACGGGACAGGGGTCAATGGCTACACCTTC
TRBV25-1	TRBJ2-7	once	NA	CASSEERVRDEQYF	TGTGCCAGCAGTGAAGAGCGGGTCCGGGACGAGCAGTACTTC
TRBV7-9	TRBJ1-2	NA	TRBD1	CASSPTTGGFNYGYTF	TGTGCCAGCAGCCCGACGACAGGGGGCTTTAACTATGGCTACACCTTC
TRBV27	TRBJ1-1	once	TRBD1	CASSQDRTGNTEAFF	TGTGCCAGCAGTCAGGATAGGACAGGGAACACTGAAGCTTTCTTT
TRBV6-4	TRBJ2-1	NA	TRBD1	CASSPTGNYNEQFF	TGTGCCAGCAGTCCGACAGGGAACTACAATGAGCAGTTCTTC
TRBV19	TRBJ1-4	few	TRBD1	CASTVTGTGRREKLFF	TGTGCCAGTACCGTTACCGGGACAGGGAGACGCGAAAAACTGTTTTTT
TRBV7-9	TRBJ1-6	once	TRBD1	CASSLESGGLSYNSPLHF	TGTGCCAGCAGCTTAGAGTCAGGGGGCCTCTCCTATAATTCACCCCTCCACTTT